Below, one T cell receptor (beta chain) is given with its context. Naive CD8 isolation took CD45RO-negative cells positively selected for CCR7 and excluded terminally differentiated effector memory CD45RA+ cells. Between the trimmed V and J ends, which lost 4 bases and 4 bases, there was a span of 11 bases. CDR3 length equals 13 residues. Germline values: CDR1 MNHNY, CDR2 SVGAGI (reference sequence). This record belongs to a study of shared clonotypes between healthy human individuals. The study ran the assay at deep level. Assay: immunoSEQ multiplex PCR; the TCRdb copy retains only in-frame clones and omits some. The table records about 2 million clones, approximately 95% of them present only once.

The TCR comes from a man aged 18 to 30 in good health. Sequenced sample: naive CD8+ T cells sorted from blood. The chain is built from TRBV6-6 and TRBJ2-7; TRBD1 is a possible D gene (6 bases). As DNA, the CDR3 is TGTGCCAGCAGTTCCGGCAGGGGTTACGAGCAGTACTTC. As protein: CASSSGRGYEQYF.